The sequence of this TCR beta chain was determined in a study of human T cells and chemical hapten exposure (dated by TCRdb to the early 2020s). Turning to the overall study: For sensitization, 2% DPC in acetone was applied to a 2 cm by 2 cm area of upper inner arm skin. The patient cohort, mostly female, included alopecia areata with under or over 50% scalp involvement, alopecia totalis and alopecia universalis. In alopecia patients, the study followed how the peripheral blood TCR repertoire changed in vivo over primary and secondary sensitization to diphenylcyclopropenone (DPC), a hapten. Blood was sampled from patients pre-sensitization (week 0) and at 2, 6 and about 24 weeks after DPC sensitization. Under 30 alopecia patients gave blood for TCR sequencing at one to four time points (pre-sensitization, 2, 6 and 24 weeks). Patch tests used Finn chambers with 0.01% DPC on the upper back, scored after 6 days by International Contact Dermatitis Research Group standards. Weekly therapeutic DPC doses were additionally applied to the scalp of patients throughout the roughly 25-week study period. Libraries were pooled for sequencing, and variation in per-sample TCR yields was attributed mainly to small differences in library volumes within the pool.

CDR3 length: 13 amino acids, cysteine to phenylalanine. Solely the CDR3 DNA is kept, with 39 bases framed from the first base. As encoded in the germline V gene, CDR1 is MNHNS while CDR2 is SASEGT. Receptors were amplified or captured by RACE. Sequenced on a NextSeq 500. Library preparation attached unique molecular identifiers to individual cDNA molecules for quantitative, reproducible TCR counting. Each blood RNA sample was used to sequence both TCR alpha and TCR beta chains. As for the original processing: A median of about 87,000 TCRs per sample was observed, with a range of roughly 20,000 to 750,000. V, J and CDR3 annotation of the TCR reads was carried out using the Decombinator software suite. Every sample was subsampled to the same number of TCRs (28,000) for the PS versus PT1 abundance plots. TCRs were defined as expanded if absent before sensitization and observed at least eight times at the 2-week time point. The public sequencing data were trimmed at Q25 with fastp and processed into clonotypes with MiXCR by TCRdb, which kept only in-frame beta chains. Rows with one shared CDR3 protein collapse into an entry with the most common genes and DNA. These V and J calls originate from TCRdb's pipeline instead of the authors' own analysis. The sample table holds tens of thousands of distinct CDR3 sequences, of which 9.3% were seen once. 10% to 15% of the sample rests with the top ten.

A remark on this clonotype: The target of this receptor is not known. At one end, the junction sequence differs from germline, possibly due to a read error.

This sample's time point label indicates: patch test 1, 2 weeks after DPC sensitization. The sample's treatment or condition label, in plain terms: therapeutic diphenylcyclopropenone sensitization with weekly scalp DPC. Blood at each patch-test visit was drawn before the patch test was applied. To be eligible, patients had to be aged 18 to 70, diagnosed with alopecia and judged suitable for DPC therapy, while pregnant patients were excluded. Total RNA was extracted from unfractionated whole blood collected in Tempus Blood RNA tubes. The study at large found these results: After repeated subsampling, changes were observed in the strength of the expansion versus patch-test correlation and in the threshold at which the correlation became significant. Compared with pre-sensitization or healthy control sets, expanded TCRs formed significantly more large CDR3 similarity clusters, which is consistent with antigen-driven responses. No change with DPC sensitization was found in the number of TCRs above 1 in 1000 frequency, and no evidence of global repertoire structure alterations was found. A positive correlation was found between the number of PT1 expanded TCRs and patch test score, with significance reached at thresholds 8, 16 and 32 but not 4. Because all patients had alopecia, a presumed autoimmune disease, the immune response of the patients might differ from that of healthy individuals.

The source material was whole blood, sampled in connection with sensitization to the hapten diphenylcyclopropenone (DPC). This clonotype was obtained from a woman in her 40s with alopecia areata. Some clones in this sample may be carry-over from other donors' samples. Recombination joined TRBV6-1 with TRBJ2-1; the D gene is possibly TRBD2, with 6 bases matching. The nucleotide sequence reads TGTACCAGCAGTCAGACTAGTTACGGTGAGCAGTTCTTC. It codes for CTSSQTSYGEQFF.